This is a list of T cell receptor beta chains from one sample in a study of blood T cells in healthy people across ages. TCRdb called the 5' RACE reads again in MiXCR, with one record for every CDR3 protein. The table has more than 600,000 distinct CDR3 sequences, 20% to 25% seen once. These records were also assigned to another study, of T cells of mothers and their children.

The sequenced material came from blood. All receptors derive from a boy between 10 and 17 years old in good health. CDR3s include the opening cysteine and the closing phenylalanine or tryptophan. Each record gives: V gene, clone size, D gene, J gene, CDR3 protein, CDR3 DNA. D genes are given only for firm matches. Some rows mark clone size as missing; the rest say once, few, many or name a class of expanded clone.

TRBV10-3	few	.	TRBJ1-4	CAISDRDNEKLFF	TGTGCCATCAGTGATAGGGACAATGAAAAACTGTTTTTT
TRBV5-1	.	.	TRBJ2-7	CASSLADVSYEQYF	TGCGCCAGCAGCTTGGCGGACGTCTCCTACGAGCAGTACTTC
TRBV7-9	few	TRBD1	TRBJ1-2	CASSLTGGDFYGYTF	TGTGCCAGCAGCTTAACAGGGGGCGATTTCTATGGCTACACCTTC
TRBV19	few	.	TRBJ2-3	CASSTEARPSTDTQYF	TGTGCCAGTAGTACGGAGGCTAGACCTAGCACAGATACGCAGTATTTT
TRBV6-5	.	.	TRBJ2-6	CASNNGASGANVLTF	TGTGCCAGCAACAACGGAGCCTCTGGGGCCAACGTCCTGACTTTC
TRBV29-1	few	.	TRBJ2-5	CSVEGTVYDSQETQYF	TGCAGCGTTGAAGGGACAGTATATGATTCCCAAGAGACCCAGTACTTC
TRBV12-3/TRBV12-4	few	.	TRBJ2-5	CASRLYETQYF	TGTGCCAGCAGACTGTATGAGACCCAGTACTTC
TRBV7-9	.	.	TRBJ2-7	CASSTTGTGHEQYF	TGTGCCAGCAGTACGACCGGGACCGGACACGAGCAGTACTTC
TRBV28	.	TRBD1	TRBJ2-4	CASTSSQGEWAKNIQYF	TGTGCCAGCACCTCTTCTCAGGGGGAGTGGGCCAAAAACATTCAGTACTTC
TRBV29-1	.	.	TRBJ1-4	CSVRGDNEKLFF	TGCAGCGTGAGGGGGGATAATGAAAAACTGTTTTTT
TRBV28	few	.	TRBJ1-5	CASSRLDRGNQPQHF	TGTGCCAGCAGTCGGCTGGACAGAGGCAATCAGCCCCAGCATTTT
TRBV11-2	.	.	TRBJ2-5	CASSLVADQETQYF	TGTGCCAGCAGCTTAGTGGCAGACCAAGAGACCCAGTACTTC
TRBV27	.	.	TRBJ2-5	CASSLLGSGQETQYF	TGTGCCAGCAGTTTATTGGGGTCAGGGCAGGAGACCCAGTACTTC
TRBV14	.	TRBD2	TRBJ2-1	CASSQEAGRSYNEQFF	TGTGCCAGCAGCCAAGAAGCGGGAAGGTCCTACAATGAGCAGTTCTTC
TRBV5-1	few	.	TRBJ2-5	CASSGGRGAIETQYF	TGCGCCAGCAGCGGGGGCAGGGGCGCCATTGAGACCCAGTACTTC
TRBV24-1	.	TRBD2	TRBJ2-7	CATSGGGYEQYF	TGTGCCACCAGTGGGGGGGGCTACGAGCAGTACTTC
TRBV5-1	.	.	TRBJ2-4	CASSLPYSVAKNIQYF	TGCGCCAGCAGCTTGCCCTACTCGGTAGCCAAAAACATTCAGTACTTC
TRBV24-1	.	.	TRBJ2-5	CATSDPGTEGETQYF	TGTGCCACCAGTGATCCCGGGACGGAAGGAGAGACCCAGTACTTC
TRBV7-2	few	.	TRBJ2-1	CASSLATGGLDEQFF	TGTGCCAGCAGCTTAGCGACGGGGGGCCTTGATGAGCAGTTCTTC
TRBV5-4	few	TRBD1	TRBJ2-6	CASSSQGEDVLTF	TGTGCCAGCAGCAGCCAGGGGGAAGACGTCCTGACTTTC
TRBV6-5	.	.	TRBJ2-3	CASSYSSGASTDTQYF	TGTGCCAGCAGTTACTCTTCGGGGGCTAGCACAGATACGCAGTATTTT
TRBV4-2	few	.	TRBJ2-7	CASSQDWEQYF	TGTGCCAGCAGCCAAGATTGGGAGCAGTACTTC
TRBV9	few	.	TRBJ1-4	CASSVALGNEKLFF	TGTGCCAGCAGCGTAGCTTTGGGGAATGAAAAACTGTTTTTT
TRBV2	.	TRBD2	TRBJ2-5	CASHKGLDQETQYF	TGTGCCAGCCACAAGGGACTAGACCAAGAGACCCAGTACTTC
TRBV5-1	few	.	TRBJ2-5	CASSLGRDTLQETQYF	TGCGCCAGCAGCTTGGGCAGGGACACCCTCCAAGAGACCCAGTACTTC
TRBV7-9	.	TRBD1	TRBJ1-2	CASSFLTGGAYGYTF	TGTGCCAGCAGCTTCTTGACAGGGGGAGCCTATGGCTACACCTTC
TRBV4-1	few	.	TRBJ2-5	CASSQGTGGYETQYF	TGCGCCAGCAGCCAAGGGACTGGGGGTTACGAGACCCAGTACTTC
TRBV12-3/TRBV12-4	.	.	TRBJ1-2	CASTVPGQLEHYGYTF	TGTGCCAGCACCGTACCCGGGCAGCTCGAACACTATGGCTACACCTTC
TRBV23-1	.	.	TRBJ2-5	CASSQVRLSQETQYF	TGCGCCAGCAGTCAAGTTAGACTCTCCCAAGAGACCCAGTACTTC
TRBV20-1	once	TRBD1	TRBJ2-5	CSARVRDRLETQYF	TGCAGTGCTAGAGTCCGGGACAGGCTGGAGACCCAGTACTTC
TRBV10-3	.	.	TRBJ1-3	CASGREGTGNTIYF	TGTGCCAGCGGGCGGGAAGGCACTGGAAACACCATATATTTT
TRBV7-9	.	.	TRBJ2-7	CASSYLPSHHSYEQYF	TGTGCCAGCAGCTACCTTCCCAGCCACCATTCCTACGAGCAGTACTTC
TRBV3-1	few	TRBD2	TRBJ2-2	CASSRGLAGAGELFF	TGTGCCAGCAGCCGGGGTCTAGCGGGAGCCGGGGAGCTGTTTTTT
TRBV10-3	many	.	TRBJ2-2	CAISEPWLSTGELFF	TGTGCCATCAGTGAGCCCTGGTTGAGCACCGGGGAGCTGTTTTTT
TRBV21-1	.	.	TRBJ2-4	CASSGTAKRENIQYF	TGTGCCAGCAGCGGAACGGCGAAAAGGGAAAACATTCAGTACTTC
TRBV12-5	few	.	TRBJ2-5	CASGRGTYETQYF	TGTGCTAGTGGTCGGGGGACATACGAGACCCAGTACTTC
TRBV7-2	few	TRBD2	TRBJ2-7	CASSLKILGGSLPYEQYF	TGTGCCAGCAGCTTAAAAATTTTAGGCGGGAGTCTTCCCTACGAGCAGTACTTC
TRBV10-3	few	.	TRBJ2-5	CAISQGLAETQYF	TGTGCCATCAGTCAAGGACTGGCGGAGACCCAGTACTTC
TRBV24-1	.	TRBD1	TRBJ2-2	CATSDLNRGIAGELFF	TGTGCCACCAGTGATTTGAACAGGGGCATCGCCGGGGAGCTGTTTTTT
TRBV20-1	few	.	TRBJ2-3	CSASWDQSFTDTQYF	TGCAGTGCTAGCTGGGACCAGTCGTTCACAGATACGCAGTATTTT
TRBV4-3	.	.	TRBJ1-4	CASSQDGGKNEKLFF	TGCGCCAGCAGCCAAGATGGGGGGAAGAATGAAAAACTGTTTTTT
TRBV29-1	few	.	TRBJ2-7	CSVVHPPYEQYF	TGCAGCGTTGTTCATCCCCCCTACGAGCAGTACTTC
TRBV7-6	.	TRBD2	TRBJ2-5	CASSLAGGGQTQYF	TGTGCCAGCAGTCTAGCGGGGGGAGGACAGACCCAGTACTTC
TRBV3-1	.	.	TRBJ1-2	CASSQEAGYGYTF	TGTGCCAGCAGCCAAGAAGCGGGCTATGGCTACACCTTC
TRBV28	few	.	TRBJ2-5	CASSSRPQETQYF	TGTGCCAGCAGTTCCCGTCCTCAAGAGACCCAGTACTTC
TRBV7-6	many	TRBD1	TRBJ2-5	CASSLAQGWETQYF	TGTGCCAGCAGCTTAGCACAGGGGTGGGAGACCCAGTACTTC
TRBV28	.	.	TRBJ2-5	CASSHSRLQETQYF	TGTGCCAGCAGCCACAGCCGGCTCCAAGAGACCCAGTACTTC
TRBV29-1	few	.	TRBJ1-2	CSVESVGQIANGYTF	TGCAGCGTTGAAAGTGTGGGGCAGATCGCGAATGGCTACACCTTC
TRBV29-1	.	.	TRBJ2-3	CSGSPGSTDTQYF	TGCAGCGGGAGTCCAGGGAGCACAGATACGCAGTATTTT
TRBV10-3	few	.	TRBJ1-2	CAIRASGEANYGYTF	TGTGCCATCAGAGCTTCGGGGGAGGCTAACTATGGCTACACCTTC
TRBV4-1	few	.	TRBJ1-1	CASSQGQKYFEAFF	TGCGCCAGCAGCCAAGGCCAGAAATACTTTGAAGCTTTCTTT
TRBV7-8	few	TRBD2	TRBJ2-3	CASSLNSGSADTQYF	TGTGCCAGCAGCTTAAATAGCGGGAGCGCAGATACGCAGTATTTT
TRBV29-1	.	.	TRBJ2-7	CSVDRGDYEQYF	TGCAGCGTTGACAGGGGAGACTACGAGCAGTACTTC
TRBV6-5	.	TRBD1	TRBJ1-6	CASRLQGVNVASPLHF	TGTGCCAGCAGGCTACAGGGGGTTAACGTCGCCTCACCCCTCCACTTT
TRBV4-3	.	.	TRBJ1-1	CASSQDNYGGTEAFF	TGCGCCAGCAGCCAAGATAATTATGGGGGAACTGAAGCTTTCTTT
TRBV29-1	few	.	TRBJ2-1	CSVEDEKITYNEQFF	TGCAGCGTTGAGGACGAGAAAATCACCTACAATGAGCAGTTCTTC
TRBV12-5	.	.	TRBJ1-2	CASGLQAWPAYGYTF	TGTGCTAGTGGACTCCAAGCGTGGCCAGCTTATGGCTACACCTTC
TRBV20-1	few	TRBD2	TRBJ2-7	CSARTSGVHEQYF	TGCAGTGCTAGGACTAGCGGGGTCCACGAGCAGTACTTC